This paragraph covers one T cell receptor beta chain sequence. Its antigen is not identified. The germline CDR1 and CDR2 sequences are SGHRS and YFSETQ. This CDR3 has 14 residues. V gave up 0 bases and J gave up 3 bases, with 10 bases separating them. TCRdb re-called the RT-PCR reads through MiXCR, storing one row per CDR3 protein. The sample contains roughly 760,000 distinct CDR3 sequences, 21% of which appear only once. These data belong to a study of response to subunit inactivated influenza vaccine. Study results and limitations: Each seasonal influenza vaccination recruits few new T cells, the authors suggested.

The J gene is TRBJ2-7, the V gene TRBV5-1; D ambiguous. The specimen comprised PBMCs from blood, sampled 4 to 6 days after vaccination. This clonotype was sampled from a man aged 50-59 years who received an inactivated influenza vaccine. Here the CDR3 reads CASSLAVQNYEQYF. DNA for the CDR3: TGCGCCAGCAGCTTGGCCGTACAGAACTACGAGCAGTACTTC.